The 28 T cell receptor beta chains given below trace back to one sample, sequenced in a study of cytomegalovirus exposure and HLA in healthy donors. The study ran its PCR with 60 Vbeta and 13 Jbeta primers. Assay used: immunoSEQ multiplex PCR; TCRdb lists only in-frame clones, some missing. The top ten hold roughly 8.9% of the sample, which has roughly 45,000 clones, roughly 60% seen once. Sequenced material: PBMCs. These receptors originate from a human donor in good health.

The table lists this clone with a few counts. V usage is TRBV15 and J usage is TRBJ2-3; 8 bases map to TRBD2. The CDR3 length is 16 residues. Germline V gives CDR1 LNHNV, CDR2 YYDKDF (reference sequence). With 2 bases clipped from V and 1 base from J, the junction kept 5 bases outside the gene matches. The CDR3 DNA reads TGTGCCACCAGCAGATCCAGCGGGGGCCGCACAGATACGCAGTATTTT. This sequence encodes CATSRSSGGRTDTQYF. Using reference TRBV15 and TRBJ2-3 for the parts outside the CDR3, the full variable domain is DAMVIQNPRYQVTQFGKPVTLSCSQTLNHNVMYWYQQKSSQAPKLLFHYYDKDFNNEADTPDNFQSRRPNTSFCFLDIRSPGLGDTAMYLCATSRSSGGRTDTQYFGPGTRLTVL.

This rearrangement joins TRBV28 to TRBJ1-2; 10 positions match TRBD1. With 1 base clipped from V and 5 bases from J, the junction kept 7 bases outside the gene matches. CDR1 is MDHEN, CDR2 SYDVKM, per germline. There are 16 residues in the CDR3. This CDR3 is CASSLSTGGAPYGYTF. In DNA form, the CDR3 reads TGTGCCAGCAGTTTATCGACAGGGGGCGCCCCGTATGGCTACACCTTC.

This clone was detected a few times. V is TRBV30 and J is TRBJ2-5, with D maybe TRBD2 (7 bases). The CDR3 runs 16 residues. Trimming shortened V by 2 bases and J by 3 bases, and 19 bases separated the two germline ends. CDR1 GTSNPN and CDR2 SVGIG come from the germline V gene (reference sequence). The CDR3 nucleotides read TGTGCCTGGAGTTCGTCGGGGAGGGGGAAAAAAGAGACCCAGTACTTC. Its translation: CAWSSSGRGKKETQYF.

The rearrangement links TRBV6-1 to TRBJ1-2, with D possibly matching TRBD1 (6 bases). Germline V gene sequence: CDR1 MNHNS, CDR2 SASEGT. CDR3 size: 15 residues. Trimming cost V 4 bases and J 4 bases, with 16 bases left between them. The DNA for the CDR3 is TGTGCCAGCAGTGTTTCCGCGGACAGTGCCTATGGCTACACCTTC. Protein sequence: CASSVSADSAYGYTF.

This clone occurred a few times. The V call is TRBV2, the J call TRBJ2-5; 13 bases line up with TRBD2. With V trimmed by 5 bases and J by 5 bases, 5 bases remained unmatched. The CDR3 spans 15 residues. Germline-derived CDR1 and CDR2 are SNHLY and FYNNEI. The CDR3 nucleotides read TGTGCCAGCAGTTCCGGGACTAGCGGGGTTGAGACCCAGTACTTC. Protein: CASSSGTSGVETQYF.

The gene calls are TRBV5-1 and TRBJ1-1; D ambiguous. The CDR3 length is 13 residues. The germline V and J ends were trimmed by 0 bases and 0 bases, with 3 bases remaining between them. Germline V gene data show CDR1 as SGHRS and CDR2 as YFSETQ. CDR3 region: CASSLVVNTEAFF. The CDR3 DNA reads as TGCGCCAGCAGCTTGGTAGTGAACACTGAAGCTTTCTTT.

A single count supports this clone. CDR3 loop: CAWSVSRGNQPQHF. CDR3 bases: TGTGCCTGGAGTGTTTCCCGTGGCAATCAGCCCCAGCATTTT. The J gene is TRBJ1-5, the V gene TRBV30; D ambiguous. Trimming left V 0 bases short and J 2 bases short, with 8 bases between. This CDR3 region has 14 residues. In germline, CDR1 is GTSNPN, CDR2 SVGIG (reference sequence).

This clone was counted ten times or more. The chain uses TRBV7-9 and TRBJ1-1, with D maybe TRBD1 (5 bases). Trimming removed 2 bases at V and 11 bases at J, with 12 bases between. Germline V gene lookup returns CDR1 SEHNR and CDR2 FQNEAQ (reference sequence). The CDR3 runs to 12 residues. CDR3 sequence: CASSLRTTAAFF. CDR3 DNA sequence: TGTGCCAGCAGCTTACGGACAACGGCGGCTTTCTTT.

V usage is TRBV7-8 and J usage is TRBJ1-1; a weak D match, TRBD1 (5 bases). Trimming cost V 1 base and J 5 bases, with 20 bases left between them. CDR1 and CDR2 (germline): SGHVS, FQNEAQ. The CDR3 sequence is 17 residues long. The CDR3 loop is CASSLVRGGGFDTEAFF. CDR3 sequence (DNA): TGTGCCAGCAGCTTAGTGCGTGGCGGGGGTTTTGATACTGAAGCTTTCTTT.

The V call is TRBV30, the J call TRBJ2-7, with 8 bases aligning to TRBD1. CDR3 length equals 13 residues. From germline, CDR1 is GTSNPN and CDR2 SVGIG (reference sequence). CDR3 bases: TGTTCGCTGGAACAGAAGGCAGGGGGCAGGCAGTACTTC. It yields the protein CSLEQKAGGRQYF.

J is TRBJ1-6 and V is TRBV7-2; perhaps TRBD1 as D (5 bases). The CDR3 runs 14 residues. Germline loops: CDR1 SGHTA, CDR2 FQGNSA. With 3 bases removed from V and 8 bases from J, the gap between germline ends came to 11 bases. The CDR3 is CASSLWGGDSPLHF. The CDR3 DNA sequence: TGTGCCAGCAGCTTGTGGGGGGGAGATTCACCCCTCCACTTT.

This chain uses TRBV7-3 with TRBJ2-7, with unresolved D. Deletions cut 6 bases from V and 0 bases from J, with 9 bases between. The germline V gene has CDR1 SGHTA and CDR2 FQGTGA. This CDR3 is built from 13 residues. CDR3 residues: CASSPGFSYEQYF. The DNA of the CDR3 is TGTGCCAGCAGTCCGGGTTTCTCCTACGAGCAGTACTTC.

The V gene is TRBV2, the J gene TRBJ1-2, with D hard to call. The V gene lost 3 bases and the J gene lost 8 bases, with 13 bases spanning the gap. This CDR3 is 13 amino acids long. CDR1 is SNHLY, CDR2 FYNNEI, per germline. The CDR3 is CASSDSGVSGYTF. The CDR3 DNA sequence: TGTGCCAGCAGTGACTCTGGTGTGAGCGGCTACACCTTC. Combining the CDR3 with reference TRBV2 and TRBJ1-2 gives the whole variable domain EPEVTQTPSHQVTQMGQEVILRCVPISNHLYFYWYRQILGQKVEFLVSFYNNEISEKSEIFDDQFSVERPDGSNFTLKIRSTKLEDSAMYFCASSDSGVSGYTFGSGTRLTVV.

This clone was seen more than once but under ten times. The chain is built from TRBV5-1 and TRBJ2-3; 9 bases align to TRBD2. This CDR3 comprises 15 residues. Germline V gene lookup returns CDR1 SGHRS and CDR2 YFSETQ. V was pared by 4 bases and J by 3 bases, with 6 bases of the junction left unmatched. CDR3 in amino acids: CASSLRGGGTDTQYF. The CDR3, as DNA: TGCGCCAGCAGCCTACGCGGGGGGGGAACAGATACGCAGTATTTT. Supplemented by reference TRBV5-1 and TRBJ2-3, the full variable domain reads KAGVTQTPRYLIKTRGQQVTLSCSPISGHRSVSWYQQTPGQGLQFLFEYFSETQRNKGNFPGRFSGRQFSNSRSEMNVSTLELGDSALYLCASSLRGGGTDTQYFGPGTRLTVL.

This clone has more than one count but fewer than ten. This chain links TRBV9 with TRBJ2-3, with D unclear. The germline V and J ends were trimmed by 0 bases and 6 bases, with 11 bases remaining between them. Germline-derived CDR1 and CDR2 are SGDLS and YYNGEE. The CDR3 has 14 amino acids. CDR3 sequence: CASSVAYSADTQYF. DNA of the CDR3: TGTGCCAGCAGCGTAGCCTACAGTGCCGATACGCAGTATTTT.

The chain uses TRBV9 and TRBJ1-1; possibly TRBD1 for D (6 bases). Looked up from germline, CDR1 is SGDLS and CDR2 is YYNGEE. V gave up 4 bases and J gave up 3 bases, with 16 bases separating them. CDR3 length: 15 residues. This CDR3 is CASSPQVAGDTEAFF. CDR3 in DNA: TGTGCCAGCAGCCCCCAGGTGGCAGGGGACACTGAAGCTTTCTTT. Variable domain in full (rest from reference TRBV9 and TRBJ1-1): DSGVTQTPKHLITATGQRVTLRCSPRSGDLSVYWYQQSLDQGLQFLIQYYNGEERAKGNILERFSAQQFPDLHSELNLSSLELGDSALYFCASSPQVAGDTEAFFGQGTRLTVV.

This clone was counted between two and nine times. The rearrangement uses TRBV5-1 and TRBJ2-3; 9 nucleotides agree with TRBD1. Germline-derived CDR1 and CDR2 are SGHRS and YFSETQ. Trimming took 4 bases from V and 5 from J; bases not matched to a gene: 11. The CDR3 contains 16 residues. The CDR3 bases are TGCGCCAGCAGCCTAACCGGGACAGGGTTCGAAGATACGCAGTATTTT. Residues: CASSLTGTGFEDTQYF.

The chain couples TRBV5-1 to TRBJ2-7; 7 bases are a match to TRBD2. CDR1 is SGHRS, CDR2 YFSETQ, per germline. The V and J ends lost 0 bases and 6 bases, in that order; junction bases with no gene match: 3. The CDR3 covers 13 residues. The CDR3 here is CASSLAREGEQYF. CDR3 nucleotides: TGCGCCAGCAGCTTGGCCAGGGAGGGCGAGCAGTACTTC.

V gene TRBV30 combines with J gene TRBJ2-4; D not resolved. Germline V lookup: CDR1 GTSNPN, CDR2 SVGIG (reference sequence). CDR3 length equals 20 residues. The V and J ends lost 0 bases and 0 bases respectively, with 24 bases between them. The CDR3: CAWSVAVLGPRASAKNIQYF. The CDR3 DNA is TGTGCCTGGAGTGTGGCGGTTTTGGGTCCTCGCGCGTCAGCCAAAAACATTCAGTACTTC.

Only a few counts were recorded for this clone. The chain couples TRBV6-1 to TRBJ1-2; 9 nucleotides line up with TRBD1. The CDR3 is 14 amino acids. Germline assignment: CDR1 MNHNS and CDR2 SASEGT. V trimming: 6 bases; J trimming: 8 bases; junction bases outside the gene matches: 10. The CDR3 DNA reads TGTGCCAGCAGGGCGGGACAGGGAGTGGGGGGCTACACCTTC. Translated: CASRAGQGVGGYTF.

The chain links TRBV20-1 to TRBJ1-1; unclear D gene. Germline V gene sequence: CDR1 DFQATT, CDR2 SNEGSKA (reference sequence). The V end was cut by 0 bases, the J end by 11 bases, with 7 bases between. The CDR3 covers 10 residues. CDR3 loop: CSARDIEAFF. The CDR3 DNA sequence: TGCAGTGCTAGAGATATTGAGGCTTTCTTT.

The rearrangement joins TRBV29-1 to TRBJ2-5; TRBD2 is a possible D gene (5 bases). TRBJ2-7 explains the end of the DNA better; the J call may be wrong. This CDR3 comprises 13 residues. Germline CDR1 SQVTM, CDR2 ANQGSEA. CDR3 bases: TGCAGCGTTCGTCGGGGTTCCTCCTACGAGCAGTACTTC. Its translation: CSVRRGSSYEQYF.

J is TRBJ1-2 and V is TRBV11-2; 7 bases map to TRBD1. Germline V gene sequence: CDR1 SGHAT, CDR2 FQNNGV. The V gene end was trimmed by 5 bases and the J gene end by 8 bases; junction bases not matched to a gene: 11. CDR3 length: 14 residues. The CDR3 DNA reads TGTGCCAGCAGCGCCGGGACAGCGGGGGCGGGCTACACCTTC. It encodes CASSAGTAGAGYTF.

The CDR3 here is CASSPRGASSYEQYF. In nucleotides, the CDR3 is TGTGCCAGCAGTCCGCGGGGGGCCAGCTCCTACGAGCAGTACTTC. The J gene is TRBJ2-7, the V gene TRBV6-6; 8 bases map to TRBD2. J was trimmed by 0 bases and V by 5 bases; bases with no gene match: 6. Looked up from germline, CDR1 is MNHNY and CDR2 is SVGAGI (reference sequence). This CDR3 region has 15 residues.

Turning to this clone: The junction does not match germline at one end; this may be a read error. The rearrangement joins TRBV7-7 to TRBJ1-6, with D possibly matching TRBD1 (5 bases). Germline V gene data show CDR1 as SSHAT and CDR2 as FNYEAQ (reference sequence). The CDR3 length is 15 residues. CDR3 DNA: TGTGCTAGCAGCTTATCAGGGAATCCCGGTTCACCCCTCCACTTT. It translates to CASSLSGNPGSPLHF. The full variable domain, completed using reference TRBV7-7 and TRBJ1-6, is GAGVSQSPRYKVTKRGQDVTLRCDPISSHATLYWYQQALGQGPEFLTYFNYEAQPDKSGLPSDRFSAERPEGSISTLTIQRTEQRDSAMYRCASSLSGNPGSPLHFGNGTRLTVT.

The chain recombines TRBV4-1 with TRBJ1-5; D is uncertain. Trimming took off 6 bases at V and 3 bases at J, with 12 bases between the two ends. CDR3 size: 14 residues. Germline V CDR1 and CDR2: MGHRA, YSYEKL. The CDR3: CASSPQISNQPQHF. CDR3 nucleotides: TGCGCCAGCAGTCCACAGATCTCCAATCAGCCCCAGCATTTT.

The V gene is TRBV7-8, the J gene TRBJ2-1; D is ambiguous. Germline CDR1 reads SGHVS; CDR2 reads FQNEAQ. V lost 2 bases and J 7 bases, leaving 6 bases between the germline ends. This CDR3 is built from 12 residues. CDR3 coding DNA: TGTGCCAGCAGCTTAACTTCGAATGAGCAGTTCTTC. As protein: CASSLTSNEQFF.

The V and J genes are TRBV6-5 and TRBJ2-7; 8 bases agree with TRBD1. The CDR3 is 15 residues long. V was clipped by 5 bases and J by 3 bases; unmatched bases: 9. Germline V gene lookup returns CDR1 MNHEY and CDR2 SVGAGI. This CDR3 reads CASSTGGLMNYEQYF. CDR3 in DNA: TGTGCCAGCAGTACAGGGGGATTAATGAACTACGAGCAGTACTTC.